The source of this T cell receptor (beta chain) is a study of identifying expanded T cells in peripheral blood. A word on this clone: Its antigen is as yet unknown.

Some clones are missing from TCRdb's copy, which holds only in-frame ones; the method was immunoSEQ multiplex PCR. Of about 110,000 clones listed, 88% are singletons. Germline V gene lookup returns CDR1 SGHTA and CDR2 FQGNSA. This CDR3 has 13 amino acids. Trimming took 1 base from V and 5 from J, leaving 8 bases between them. Regarding the study as a whole: Approximately 1.1 clones differed between technical replicates, versus approximately 16 and 19 over time.

Collection occurred without any documented infections or immune events in donors. The sample taken for sequencing was blood. The clonotype comes from a person aged 18-70 years in good health. The rearrangement links TRBV7-2 to TRBJ2-5; D not certain. This CDR3 is CASSLELVETQYF. CDR3 DNA sequence: TGTGCCAGCAGCTTAGAATTGGTTGAGACCCAGTACTTC.